Listed below are T cell receptor beta chains from one sample, sequenced in a study of T-cell reconstitution after alpha-beta-depleted transplantation in children. TCRdb re-analysed the PCR reads in MiXCR, keeping a single row per CDR3 protein. The sample holds hundreds of thousands of distinct CDR3 sequences; approximately 8% are singletons and the top ten take 6% to 7%. The sequences come from PBMCs, mostly from graft donor cells, collected 180 days after TCRalphabeta/CD19-depleted stem cell transplant. Receptor source: a male patient between 10 and 17 years old who had a stem cell transplant for acute lymphoblastic leukemia, so the T cells may come from the graft donor. Both conserved end residues are part of each CDR3. A D gene is named only where the DNA matches it firmly. Clone size is given for some rows only: seen once, a few or many times, or a class if the clone is expanded.

TRBJ2-7 | many | TRBV6-6 | . | TGTGCCAGCACCCAGGCCCCCTCCTACGAGCAGTACTTC | CASTQAPSYEQYF
TRBJ1-1 | many | TRBV3-1 | . | TGTGCCAGCAGCCATTTCCGGACAAGGGCGAACACTGAAGCTTTCTTT | CASSHFRTRANTEAFF
TRBJ1-6 | many | TRBV20-1 | . | TGCAGTGCTAGAGGGACCAAGGGGAGTTCACCCCTCCACTTT | CSARGTKGSSPLHF
TRBJ2-3 | many | TRBV25-1 | TRBD1 | TGTGCCAGCAGTGTCAAGGGGGCGGCGCAGTATTTT | CASSVKGAAQYF
TRBJ2-5 | few | TRBV19 | TRBD2 | TGTGCCACTGGACTAGCGGGAGAGGTGGAGACCCAGTACTTC | CATGLAGEVETQYF
TRBJ2-5 | few | TRBV5-6 | . | TGTGCCAGCAGCTTGTGGCGGAACCAAGAGACCCAGTACTTC | CASSLWRNQETQYF
TRBJ2-1 | many | TRBV5-1 | TRBD1 | TGCGCCAGCAGCTCCGACAGGGCAAGCTCCTACAATGAGCAGTTCTTC | CASSSDRASSYNEQFF
TRBJ2-4 | many | TRBV5-1 | . | TGCGCCAGCAGCTTGGTACCGCAGGGGTCCAAAAACATTCAGTACTTC | CASSLVPQGSKNIQYF
TRBJ1-3 | many | TRBV20-1 | TRBD1 | TGCAGTGCTAGACCGGGACAGGGAAACACCATATATTTT | CSARPGQGNTIYF
TRBJ1-3 | many | TRBV27 | . | TGTGCCAGCAGCAAAATTAAGGGGGGGTACTCCGGAAACACCATATATTTT | CASSKIKGGYSGNTIYF
TRBJ1-2 | many | TRBV10-3 | . | TGTGCCACCTCAGTCTTCCCCGAGAGGGACGATGGCTACACCTTC | CATSVFPERDDGYTF
TRBJ2-5 | many | TRBV5-1 | . | TGCGCCAGCAGAAGTAGTGTTCAAGAGACCCAGTACTTC | CASRSSVQETQYF
TRBJ2-3 | many | TRBV7-2 | . | TGTGCCAGCAGCTCCTCCCCAAGGGGGGCAGATACGCAGTATTTT | CASSSSPRGADTQYF
TRBJ1-3 | many | TRBV7-2 | . | TGTGCCAGCAGCTTAAGCCAACGAGGGGGAAACACCATATATTTT | CASSLSQRGGNTIYF
TRBJ1-1 | many | TRBV12-5 | . | TGTGCTAGTGGTTCGTGGAACACTGAAGCTTTCTTT | CASGSWNTEAFF
TRBJ2-2 | . | TRBV7-2 | . | TGTGCCAGCAGCAGACTGGGCGGGGCGAACACCGGGGAGCTGTTTTTT | CASSRLGGANTGELFF
TRBJ2-1 | many | TRBV20-1 | TRBD2 | TGCAGTGCTAGAGATCCTAGCGGGAGCCCTCAGTTCTTC | CSARDPSGSPQFF
TRBJ2-1 | many | TRBV5-1 | . | TGCGCCAGCAGCTTGGTGTGGGGGGCGAGCGATGGTGAGCAGTTCTTC | CASSLVWGASDGEQFF
TRBJ2-7 | many | TRBV6-2/TRBV6-3 | TRBD2 | TGTGCCAGCACCCGGGGGGACCTCGAGCAGTACTTC | CASTRGDLEQYF
TRBJ1-5 | many | TRBV20-1 | . | TGCAGTGCTACCAACACGTATAGCAATCAGCCCCAGCATTTT | CSATNTYSNQPQHF
TRBJ2-7 | many | TRBV10-3 | . | TGTGCCACCCGACCAATCGCCGGCGAGCAGTACTTC | CATRPIAGEQYF
TRBJ1-1 | many | TRBV12-3/TRBV12-4 | . | TGTGCCAGCAGTTCGGGTCTGGGGCGGACTGAAGCTTTCTTT | CASSSGLGRTEAFF
TRBJ2-7 | many | TRBV5-5 | TRBD2 | TGTGCCAGCAAAGGGCGGGAGGGCCGCTACGAGCAGTACTTC | CASKGREGRYEQYF
TRBJ2-5 | many | TRBV7-2 | . | TGTGCCAGCAGCCCCTTTGGGTTAGAGACCCAGTACTTC | CASSPFGLETQYF
TRBJ1-4 | many | TRBV4-2 | TRBD1 | TGTGCCAGCAGCCAAGGGGGACAGCCTAATGAAAAACTGTTTTTT | CASSQGGQPNEKLFF
TRBJ1-5 | few | TRBV5-6 | TRBD1 | TGTGCCAGCAGCTCCCTCCGAGACAGGGTTCCCAATCAGCCCCAGCATTTT | CASSSLRDRVPNQPQHF
TRBJ2-7 | many | TRBV7-9 | TRBD1 | TGTGCCACGGGACAGGCTAAGAGGGAGCAGTACTTC | CATGQAKREQYF
TRBJ2-7 | many | TRBV9 | TRBD2 | TGTGCCAGCAGCCCCCGGACTAGCGGGAGGGCCGGGAGCTCCTACGAGCAGTACTTC | CASSPRTSGRAGSSYEQYF
TRBJ1-2 | many | TRBV20-1 | . | TGCAGTGCTAGGGGCGGCTACACCTTC | CSARGGYTF
TRBJ1-2 | many | TRBV18 | TRBD1 | TGTGCCAGCTCACCCGGACAGGGTAACGGCTACACCTTC | CASSPGQGNGYTF
TRBJ2-5 | . | TRBV7-2 | TRBD1 | TGTGCCAGCAGCTTAGGCGGACAGGGCAGAGAGACCCAGTACTTC | CASSLGGQGRETQYF
TRBJ2-2 | many | TRBV6-5 | . | TGTGCCAGCAGTTACGGGGGGCTTCAGTCCGGGGAGCTGTTTTTT | CASSYGGLQSGELFF
TRBJ2-4 | many | TRBV7-2 | . | TGTGCCAGCAGCTTTCGGGTTGAGCTAGCCAAAAACATTCAGTACTTC | CASSFRVELAKNIQYF
TRBJ2-3 | many | TRBV3-1 | . | TGTGCCAGCAGCCAAGGGCCGCCGACCTTGGCAGATACGCAGTATTTT | CASSQGPPTLADTQYF
TRBJ2-1 | few | TRBV19 | . | TGTGCCAGTAGTATAAAACAGGGTCCCTACAATGAGCAGTTCTTC | CASSIKQGPYNEQFF
TRBJ1-2 | many | TRBV20-1 | TRBD1 | TGCAGTGCTAGAGCAACAGGGGGCCCTTCTGGCTACACCTTC | CSARATGGPSGYTF
TRBJ1-1 | many | TRBV18 | . | TGTGCCAGCTCACCACCGGCGGGGCAAACTGAAGCTTTCTTT | CASSPPAGQTEAFF
TRBJ2-4 | many | TRBV20-1 | TRBD2 | TGCAGTGCTAGAGATAGGAACGGGGGGGCCTCCTACAAAAACATTCAGTACTTC | CSARDRNGGASYKNIQYF
TRBJ2-4 | many | TRBV18 | TRBD2 | TGTGCCAGCTCACCACCCGGCCTAGCGGGGGCTCTAGCCAAAAACATTCAGTACTTC | CASSPPGLAGALAKNIQYF
TRBJ1-1 | many | TRBV7-9 | . | TGTGCCAGCAGCTTTTTCCCGGCCGTCCCCCCCACTGAAGCTTTCTTT | CASSFFPAVPPTEAFF
TRBJ2-3 | many | TRBV4-3 | . | TGCGCCAGCAGCCAAGAGCGGGTGGGATTGCGGGCCGATACGCAGTATTTT | CASSQERVGLRADTQYF
TRBJ2-7 | few | TRBV7-6 | TRBD2 | TGTGCCAGCAGCTTAGGTACTAGCGGATCCTGGTTTCTCTACGAGCAGTACTTC | CASSLGTSGSWFLYEQYF
TRBJ2-5 | . | TRBV7-3 | . | TGTGCCAGCAGCGACCAGGGGGGAAAGACCCAGTACTTC | CASSDQGGKTQYF
TRBJ2-1 | many | TRBV29-1 | . | TGCAGCGGAGGTGCGGACAATGAGCAGTTCTTC | CSGGADNEQFF
TRBJ2-5 | many | TRBV7-2 | TRBD1 | TGTGCCAGCAGCTTAGCCGGACAGGGCAGGACCCAGTACTTC | CASSLAGQGRTQYF
TRBJ2-2 | many | TRBV7-3 | . | TGTGCCAGCAGCTTACCCCGGGAGATGGACACCGGGGAGCTGTTTTTT | CASSLPREMDTGELFF
TRBJ2-3 | . | TRBV2 | TRBD2 | TGTGCCAGCAGTGGGACTAGCGGGGGCCCTAGCACAGATACGCAGTATTTT | CASSGTSGGPSTDTQYF
TRBJ2-6 | many | TRBV6-2/TRBV6-3 | . | TGTGCCAGCAGCCCCTCGACGGCCTCTGGGGCCAACGTCCTGACTTTC | CASSPSTASGANVLTF
TRBJ2-3 | many | TRBV5-1 | . | TGCGCCAGCAGCGGAGGGGGTTACACAGATACGCAGTATTTT | CASSGGGYTDTQYF
TRBJ2-7 | many | TRBV10-3 | . | TGTGCCATCAGTGAGACCCTACTAGCCGCCATCCCATACGAGCAGTACTTC | CAISETLLAAIPYEQYF
TRBJ2-7 | . | TRBV25-1 | TRBD2 | TGTGCCAGCAGTGGTCGTGCGGGGGGGTCGGTCGAGCAGTACTTC | CASSGRAGGSVEQYF
TRBJ1-5 | many | TRBV24-1 | . | TGTGCCACCAGTGATCTATGGGCAGCTCAGCCCCAGCATTTT | CATSDLWAAQPQHF
TRBJ2-3 | many | TRBV29-1 | TRBD1 | TGCAGCGTTGAAAACTGGGACAGAACAGATACGCAGTATTTT | CSVENWDRTDTQYF
TRBJ2-3 | many | TRBV29-1 | TRBD2 | TGCAGCGTTGAAGGACTAGCGGGGGGATTTGGGAGAGATACGCAGTATTTT | CSVEGLAGGFGRDTQYF
TRBJ1-2 | many | TRBV6-5 | TRBD1 | TGTGCCAGCAGCCAAACAGGGGATGGCTACACCTTC | CASSQTGDGYTF